This TCR beta chain was obtained from a study of STAT5B mutations in CD4+ large granular lymphocyte leukemia. Data came from immunoSEQ multiplex PCR; TCRdb stores just in-frame clones and leaves some out. The sample lists fewer than 30,000 clones, 65% to 85% occurring once. The sequence was obtained from a human donor in good health. Material: CD4+ T cells from blood buffy coats.

CDR3 sequence reads: CASSLSGGDYEQYV. CDR3 DNA sequence: TGCGCCAGCAGCTTGAGCGGCGGGGACTACGAGCAGTACGTC. This chain links TRBV5-1 with TRBJ2-7, with a tentative D call TRBD2 (6 bases). Trimming took 1 base from V and 3 from J, leaving 11 bases between them. CDR1 and CDR2 from the germline V gene are SGHRS and YFSETQ. CDR3 length equals 14 residues.